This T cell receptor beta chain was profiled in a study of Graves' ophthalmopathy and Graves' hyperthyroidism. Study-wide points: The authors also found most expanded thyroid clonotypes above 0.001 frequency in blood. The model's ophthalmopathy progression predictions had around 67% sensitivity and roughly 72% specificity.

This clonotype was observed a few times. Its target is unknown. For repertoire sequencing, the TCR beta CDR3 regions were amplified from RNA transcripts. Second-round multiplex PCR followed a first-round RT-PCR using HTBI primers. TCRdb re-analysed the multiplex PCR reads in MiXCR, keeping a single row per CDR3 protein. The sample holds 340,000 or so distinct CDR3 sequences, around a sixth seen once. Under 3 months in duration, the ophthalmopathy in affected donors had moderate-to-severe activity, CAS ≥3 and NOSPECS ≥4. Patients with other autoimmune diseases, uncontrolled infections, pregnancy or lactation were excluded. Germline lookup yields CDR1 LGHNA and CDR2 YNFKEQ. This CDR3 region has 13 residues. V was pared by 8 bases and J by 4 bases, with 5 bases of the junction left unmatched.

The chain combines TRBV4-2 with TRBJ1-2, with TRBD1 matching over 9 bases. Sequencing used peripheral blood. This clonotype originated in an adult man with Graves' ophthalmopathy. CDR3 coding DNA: TGTGCCAGCGCTCCGGGACAGGGCTATGGCTACACCTTC. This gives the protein CASAPGQGYGYTF.